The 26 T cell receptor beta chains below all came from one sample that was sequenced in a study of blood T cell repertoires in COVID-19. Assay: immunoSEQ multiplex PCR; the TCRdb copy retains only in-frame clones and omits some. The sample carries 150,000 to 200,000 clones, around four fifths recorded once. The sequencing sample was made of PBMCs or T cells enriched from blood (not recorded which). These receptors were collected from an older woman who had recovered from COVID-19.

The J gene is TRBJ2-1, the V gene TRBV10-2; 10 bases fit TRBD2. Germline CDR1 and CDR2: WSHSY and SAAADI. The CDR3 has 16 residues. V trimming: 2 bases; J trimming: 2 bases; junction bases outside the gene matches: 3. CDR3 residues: CASSEGSGRAYNEQFF. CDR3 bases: TGCGCCAGCAGTGAGGGGAGCGGGAGGGCCTACAATGAGCAGTTCTTC.

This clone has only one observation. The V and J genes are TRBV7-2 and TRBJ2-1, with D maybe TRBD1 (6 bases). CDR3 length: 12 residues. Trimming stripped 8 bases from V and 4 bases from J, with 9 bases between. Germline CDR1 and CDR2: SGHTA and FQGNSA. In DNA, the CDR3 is TGTGCCAGCGGGGGCGGGTACAATGAGCAGTTCTTC. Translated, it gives CASGGGYNEQFF.

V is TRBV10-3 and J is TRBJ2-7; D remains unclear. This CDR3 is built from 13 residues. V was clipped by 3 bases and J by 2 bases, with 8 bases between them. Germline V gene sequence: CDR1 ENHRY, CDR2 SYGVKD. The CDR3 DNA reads TGTGCCATCAGTGAAGCAAGTACCTACGAGCAGTACTTC. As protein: CAISEASTYEQYF.

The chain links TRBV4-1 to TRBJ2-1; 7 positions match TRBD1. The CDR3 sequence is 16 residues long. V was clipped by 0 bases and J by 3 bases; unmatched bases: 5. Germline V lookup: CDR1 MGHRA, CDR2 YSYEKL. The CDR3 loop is CASSQDLRGLYNEQFF. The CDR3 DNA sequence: TGCGCCAGCAGCCAAGATCTGAGGGGGCTCTACAATGAGCAGTTCTTC.

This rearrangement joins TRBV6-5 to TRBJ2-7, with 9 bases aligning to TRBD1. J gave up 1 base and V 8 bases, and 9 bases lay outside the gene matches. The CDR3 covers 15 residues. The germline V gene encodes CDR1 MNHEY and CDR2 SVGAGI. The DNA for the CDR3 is TGTGCCAGCGCAACCGGGACAGGGTTATCCTACGAGCAGTACTTC. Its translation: CASATGTGLSYEQYF.

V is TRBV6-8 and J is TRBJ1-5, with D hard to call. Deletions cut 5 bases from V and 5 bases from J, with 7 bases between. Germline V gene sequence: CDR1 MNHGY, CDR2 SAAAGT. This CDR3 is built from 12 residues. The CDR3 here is CASSLTDQPQHF. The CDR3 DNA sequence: TGTGCCAGCAGTCTAACAGATCAGCCCCAGCATTTT.

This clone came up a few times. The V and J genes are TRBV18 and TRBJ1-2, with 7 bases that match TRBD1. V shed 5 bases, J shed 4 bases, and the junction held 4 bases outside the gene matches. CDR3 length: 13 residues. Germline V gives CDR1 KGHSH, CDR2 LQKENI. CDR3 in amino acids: CASSETGTYGYTF. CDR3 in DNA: TGTGCCAGCTCAGAGACAGGGACCTATGGCTACACCTTC.

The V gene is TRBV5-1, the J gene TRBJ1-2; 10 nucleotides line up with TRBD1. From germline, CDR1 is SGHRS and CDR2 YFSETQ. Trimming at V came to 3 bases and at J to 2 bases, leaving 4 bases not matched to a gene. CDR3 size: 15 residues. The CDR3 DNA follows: TGCGCCAGCAGCTCCGGGACAGGGGTGAACTATGGCTACACCTTC. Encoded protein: CASSSGTGVNYGYTF.

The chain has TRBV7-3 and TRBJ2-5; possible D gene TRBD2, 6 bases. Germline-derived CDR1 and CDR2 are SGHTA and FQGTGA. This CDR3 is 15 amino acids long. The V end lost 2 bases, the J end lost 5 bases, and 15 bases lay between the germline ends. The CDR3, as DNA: TGTGCCAGCAGCTTACAGGGACTCCCGACGGAGACCCAGTACTTC. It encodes CASSLQGLPTETQYF.

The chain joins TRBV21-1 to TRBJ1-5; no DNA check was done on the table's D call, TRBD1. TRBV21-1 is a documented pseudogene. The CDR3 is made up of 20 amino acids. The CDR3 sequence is CASSPRGRGKPTDSNQPQHF. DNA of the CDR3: TGTGCCAGCAGCCCCAGGGGCAGGGGGAAACCAACCGATAGCAATCAGCCCCAGCATTTT.

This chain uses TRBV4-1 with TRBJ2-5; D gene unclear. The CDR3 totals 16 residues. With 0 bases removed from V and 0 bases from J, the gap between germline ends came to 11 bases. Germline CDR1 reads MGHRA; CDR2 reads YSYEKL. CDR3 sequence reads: CASSQEISKYQETQYF. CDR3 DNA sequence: TGCGCCAGCAGCCAAGAGATAAGCAAGTACCAAGAGACCCAGTACTTC.

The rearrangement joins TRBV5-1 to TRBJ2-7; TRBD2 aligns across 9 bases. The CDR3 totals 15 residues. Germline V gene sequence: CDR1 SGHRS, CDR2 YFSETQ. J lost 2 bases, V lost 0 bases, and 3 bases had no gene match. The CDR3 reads CASSLGTSVAYEQYF. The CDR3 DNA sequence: TGCGCCAGCAGCTTGGGGACTAGCGTTGCCTACGAGCAGTACTTC.

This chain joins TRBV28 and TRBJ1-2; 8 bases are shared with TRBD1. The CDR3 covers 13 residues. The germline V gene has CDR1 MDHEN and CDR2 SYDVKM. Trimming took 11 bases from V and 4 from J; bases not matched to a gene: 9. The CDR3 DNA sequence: TGTGCCGCAGTGACAGGGGATACCTATGGCTACACCTTC. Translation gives CAAVTGDTYGYTF.

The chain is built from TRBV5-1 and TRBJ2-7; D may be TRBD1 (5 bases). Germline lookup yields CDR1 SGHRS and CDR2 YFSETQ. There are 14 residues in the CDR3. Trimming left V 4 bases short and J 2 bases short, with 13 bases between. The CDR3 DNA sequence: TGCGCCAGCAGCCCCGGTGGCAGGGCCTACGAGCAGTACTTC. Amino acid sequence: CASSPGGRAYEQYF.

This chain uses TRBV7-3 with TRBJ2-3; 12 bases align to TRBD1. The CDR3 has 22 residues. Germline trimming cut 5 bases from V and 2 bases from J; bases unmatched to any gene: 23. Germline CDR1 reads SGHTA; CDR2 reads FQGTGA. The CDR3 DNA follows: TGTGCCAGCAGCAGGAGGCGCCCTGCGGGACAGGGGGCGTATCCTCTCACAGATACGCAGTATTTT. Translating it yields CASSRRRPAGQGAYPLTDTQYF.

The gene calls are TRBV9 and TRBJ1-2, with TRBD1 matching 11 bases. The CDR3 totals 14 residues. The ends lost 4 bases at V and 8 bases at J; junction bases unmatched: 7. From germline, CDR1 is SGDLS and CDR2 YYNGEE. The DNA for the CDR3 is TGTGCCAGCAGCACGGACAGGGGGCTTCTCGGCTACACCTTC. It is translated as CASSTDRGLLGYTF.

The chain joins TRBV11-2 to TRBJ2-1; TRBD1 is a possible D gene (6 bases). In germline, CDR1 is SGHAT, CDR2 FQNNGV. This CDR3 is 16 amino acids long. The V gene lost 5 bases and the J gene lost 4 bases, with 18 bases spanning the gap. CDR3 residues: CASSGDLRGWYNEQFF. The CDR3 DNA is TGTGCCAGCAGCGGGGACCTCAGGGGATGGTACAATGAGCAGTTCTTC.

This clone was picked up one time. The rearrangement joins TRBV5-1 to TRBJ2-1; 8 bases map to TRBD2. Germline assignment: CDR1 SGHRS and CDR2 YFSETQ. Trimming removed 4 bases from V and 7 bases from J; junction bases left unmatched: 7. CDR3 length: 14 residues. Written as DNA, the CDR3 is TGCGCCAGCAGCCTCTCCGGGACTAGTAATGAGCAGTTCTTC. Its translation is CASSLSGTSNEQFF.

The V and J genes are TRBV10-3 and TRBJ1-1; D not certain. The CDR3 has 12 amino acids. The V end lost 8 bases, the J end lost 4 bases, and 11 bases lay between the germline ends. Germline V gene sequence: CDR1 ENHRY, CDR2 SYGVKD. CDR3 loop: CAIQSLATEAFF. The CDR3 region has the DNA TGTGCCATCCAGTCCCTGGCCACTGAAGCTTTCTTT.

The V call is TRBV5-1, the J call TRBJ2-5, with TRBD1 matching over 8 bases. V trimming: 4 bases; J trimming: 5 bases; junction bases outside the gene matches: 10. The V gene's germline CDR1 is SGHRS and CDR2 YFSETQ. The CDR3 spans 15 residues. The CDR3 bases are TGCGCCAGCAGCCCGAACAGGGGGTTTTCGGAGACCCAGTACTTC. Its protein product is CASSPNRGFSETQYF.

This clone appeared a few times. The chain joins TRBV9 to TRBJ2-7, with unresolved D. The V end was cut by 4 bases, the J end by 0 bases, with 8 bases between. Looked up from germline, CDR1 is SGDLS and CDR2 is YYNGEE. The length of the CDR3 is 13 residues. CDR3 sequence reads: CASSFPISYEQYF. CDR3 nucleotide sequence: TGTGCCAGCAGCTTCCCCATCTCCTACGAGCAGTACTTC.

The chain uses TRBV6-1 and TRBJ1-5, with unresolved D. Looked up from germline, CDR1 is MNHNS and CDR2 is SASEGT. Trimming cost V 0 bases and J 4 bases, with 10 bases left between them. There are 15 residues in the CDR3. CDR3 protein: CASSEANSRNQPQHF. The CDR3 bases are TGTGCCAGCAGTGAAGCGAACAGCCGTAATCAGCCCCAGCATTTT.

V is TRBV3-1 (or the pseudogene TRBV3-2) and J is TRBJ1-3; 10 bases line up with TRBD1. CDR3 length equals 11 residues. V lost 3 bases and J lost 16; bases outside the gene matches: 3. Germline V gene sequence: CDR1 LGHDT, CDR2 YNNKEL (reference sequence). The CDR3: CASSQTGGLYF. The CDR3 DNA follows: TGTGCCAGCAGCCAGACAGGGGGCTTGTATTTT.

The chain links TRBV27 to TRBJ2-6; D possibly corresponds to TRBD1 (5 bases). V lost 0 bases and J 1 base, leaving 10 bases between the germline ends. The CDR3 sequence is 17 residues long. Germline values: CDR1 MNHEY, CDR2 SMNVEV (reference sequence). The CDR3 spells CASSLSTARSGANVLTF. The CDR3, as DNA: TGTGCCAGCAGTTTATCGACAGCCAGATCTGGGGCCAACGTCCTGACTTTC. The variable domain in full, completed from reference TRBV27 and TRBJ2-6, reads EAQVTQNPRYLITVTGKKLTVTCSQNMNHEYMSWYRQDPGLGLRQIYYSMNVEVTDKGDVPEGYKVSRKEKRNFPLILESPSPNQTSLYFCASSLSTARSGANVLTFGAGSRLTVL.

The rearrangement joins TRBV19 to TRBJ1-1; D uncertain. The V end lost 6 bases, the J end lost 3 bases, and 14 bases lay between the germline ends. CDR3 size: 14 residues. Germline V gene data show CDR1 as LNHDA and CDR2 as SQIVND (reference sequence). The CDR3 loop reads CASRSPGRDTEAFF. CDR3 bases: TGTGCCAGTAGGTCGCCGGGTCGGGACACTGAAGCTTTCTTT. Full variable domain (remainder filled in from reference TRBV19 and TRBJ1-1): DGGITQSPKYLFRKEGQNVTLSCEQNLNHDAMYWYRQDPGQGLRLIYYSQIVNDFQKGDIAEGYSVSREKKESFPLTVTSAQKNPTAFYLCASRSPGRDTEAFFGQGTRLTVV.

DNA for the CDR3: TGTGCCAGCTCCTCGAGGACTAGCGGGAACTACAATGAGCAGTTCTTC. Translation gives CASSSRTSGNYNEQFF. V gene TRBV18 combines with J gene TRBJ2-1, with 12 bases matching TRBD2. From germline, CDR1 is KGHSH and CDR2 LQKENI. The CDR3 sequence is 16 residues long. Losses at the gene ends were 6 bases for V and 3 bases for J; bases not matched to a gene: 6.